These 8 T cell receptor beta chains came from one sample sequenced in a study of shared clonotypes between healthy human individuals. Assay used: immunoSEQ multiplex PCR; TCRdb lists only in-frame clones, some missing. Here the sample spans about 2 million clones, roughly 95% being singletons. The sample was naive CD4+ T cells sorted from blood. Subset specified: CD45RA+ positively selected. The receptor source for this set is a man between 18 and 35 years old in good health.

This chain joins TRBV6-1 and TRBJ1-5; maybe TRBD1 (5 bases). Trimming removed 7 bases at V and 10 bases at J, with 17 bases between. This CDR3 spans 13 amino acids. The germline CDR1 and CDR2 sequences are MNHNS and SASEGT. In nucleotides, the CDR3 is TGTGCCAGCATGCAGGGTAGCGGCAGACCCCAGCATTTT. Protein sequence: CASMQGSGRPQHF.

The V and J genes are TRBV27 and TRBJ1-3, with 7 bases fitting TRBD1. After removal of 6 bases from V and 2 bases from J, the junction contained 10 bases not matched to a gene. This CDR3 has 16 amino acids. Germline V gene data show CDR1 as MNHEY and CDR2 as SMNVEV (reference sequence). CDR3 sequence: CASSGPGTATGNTIYF. DNA for the CDR3: TGTGCCAGCAGCGGCCCCGGGACAGCCACTGGAAACACCATATATTTT.

The chain links TRBV6-1 to TRBJ2-2; unclear D gene. Germline V CDR1 and CDR2: MNHNS, SASEGT. With 7 bases removed from V and 4 bases from J, the gap between germline ends came to 13 bases. This CDR3 is built from 14 residues. Here the CDR3 reads CASMRTTTTGELFF. In DNA form, the CDR3 reads TGTGCCAGCATGAGGACCACGACCACCGGGGAGCTGTTTTTT.

The rearrangement joins TRBV5-4 to TRBJ2-3; 8 positions agree with TRBD2. The germline CDR1 and CDR2 sequences are SGHNT and YYREEE (reference sequence). Trimming took 0 bases from V and 0 from J; bases not matched to a gene: 3. The CDR3 consists of 16 residues. CDR3 protein: CASSLASGYSTDTQYF. CDR3 bases: TGTGCCAGCAGCTTGGCTAGCGGGTATAGCACAGATACGCAGTATTTT.

This chain links TRBV27 with TRBJ2-6, with TRBD1 matching over 8 bases. The CDR3 is 18 amino acids. V dropped 5 bases and J dropped 4; count of bases not matched to a gene: 13. From germline, CDR1 is MNHEY and CDR2 SMNVEV (reference sequence). The CDR3 region has the DNA TGTGCCAGCAGTACCCGGACAGGGAGAGGGTCGGGGGCCAACGTCCTGACTTTC. It is translated as CASSTRTGRGSGANVLTF.

The rearrangement joins TRBV7-2 to TRBJ2-3; TRBD2 agrees at 11 bases. Trimming took 5 bases from V and 2 from J; bases not matched to a gene: 6. CDR3 length: 16 residues. The germline gives CDR1 SGHTA, CDR2 FQGNSA. Written as DNA, the CDR3 is TGTGCCAGCAGCCGCGGACTAGCGGGTACCACAGATACGCAGTATTTT. It encodes CASSRGLAGTTDTQYF.

The CDR3 nucleotides read TGTGCCAGCAAAATATGGGAGAAGGCGAGCACCGGGGAGCTGTTTTTT. Amino acids: CASKIWEKASTGELFF. The chain joins TRBV7-8 to TRBJ2-2, with D perhaps TRBD2 (5 bases). V lost 7 bases and J 4 bases, leaving 19 bases between the germline ends. CDR3 length equals 16 residues. Germline CDR1 SGHVS, CDR2 FQNEAQ.

This rearrangement joins TRBV21-1 to TRBJ2-7; the table's D call of TRBD1 was not tested on the DNA. TRBV21-1 is a recognized pseudogene. This CDR3 is built from 13 residues. DNA of the CDR3: TGTGCCAGCCCGGAGACAGGGAACTACGAGCAGTACTTC. Amino acids: CASPETGNYEQYF.